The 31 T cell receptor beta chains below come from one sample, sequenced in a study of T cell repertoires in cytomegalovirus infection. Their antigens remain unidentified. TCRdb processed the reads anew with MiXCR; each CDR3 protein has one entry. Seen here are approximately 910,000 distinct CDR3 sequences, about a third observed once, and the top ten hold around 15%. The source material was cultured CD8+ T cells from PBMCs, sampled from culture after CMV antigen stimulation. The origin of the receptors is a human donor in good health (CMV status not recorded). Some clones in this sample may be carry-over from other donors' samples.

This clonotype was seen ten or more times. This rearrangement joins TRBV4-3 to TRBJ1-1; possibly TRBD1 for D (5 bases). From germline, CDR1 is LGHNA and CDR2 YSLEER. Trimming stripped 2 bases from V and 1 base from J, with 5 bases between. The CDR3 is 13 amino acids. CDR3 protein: CASSQTGNTEAFF. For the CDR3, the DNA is TGCGCCAGCAGCCAAACAGGGAACACTGAAGCTTTCTTT.

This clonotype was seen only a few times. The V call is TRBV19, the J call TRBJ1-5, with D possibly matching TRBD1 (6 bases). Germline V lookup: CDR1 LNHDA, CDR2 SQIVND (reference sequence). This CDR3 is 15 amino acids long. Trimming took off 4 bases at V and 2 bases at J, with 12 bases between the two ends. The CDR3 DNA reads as TGTGCCAGTAGTACTCGACAGGCGGGCAATCAGCCCCAGCATTTT. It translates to CASSTRQAGNQPQHF.

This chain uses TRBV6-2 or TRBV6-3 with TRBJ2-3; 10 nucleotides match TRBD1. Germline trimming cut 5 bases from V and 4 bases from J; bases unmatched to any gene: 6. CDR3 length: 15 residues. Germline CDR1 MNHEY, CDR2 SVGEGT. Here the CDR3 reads CASSDRDRGADTQYF. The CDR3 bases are TGTGCCAGCAGTGACCGGGACAGGGGAGCAGATACGCAGTATTTT.

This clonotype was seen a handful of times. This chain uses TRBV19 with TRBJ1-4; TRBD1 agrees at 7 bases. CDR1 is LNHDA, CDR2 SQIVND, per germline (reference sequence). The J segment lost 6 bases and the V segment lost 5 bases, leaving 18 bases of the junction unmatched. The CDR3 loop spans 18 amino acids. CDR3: CASSGQDYRTWVDEKLFF. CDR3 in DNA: TGTGCCAGTAGTGGACAGGATTACAGGACCTGGGTGGATGAAAAACTGTTTTTT.

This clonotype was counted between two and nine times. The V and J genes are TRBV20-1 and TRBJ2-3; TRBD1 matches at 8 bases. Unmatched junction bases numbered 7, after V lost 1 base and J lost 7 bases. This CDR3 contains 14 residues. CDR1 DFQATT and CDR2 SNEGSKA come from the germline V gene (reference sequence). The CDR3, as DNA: TGCAGTGCTAGAGGCGGACAGGGTGTGCATACGCAGTATTTT. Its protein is CSARGGQGVHTQYF.

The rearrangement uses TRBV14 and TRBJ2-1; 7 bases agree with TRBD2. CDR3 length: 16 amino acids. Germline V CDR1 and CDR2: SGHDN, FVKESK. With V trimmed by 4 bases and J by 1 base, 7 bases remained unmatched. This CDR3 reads CASSPLARGSYNEQFF. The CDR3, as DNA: TGTGCCAGCAGCCCGCTAGCGCGGGGGTCCTACAATGAGCAGTTCTTC.

CDR3 region: CASSQERGTNYGYTF. CDR3 DNA sequence: TGCGCCAGCAGCCAAGAACGGGGGACCAACTATGGCTACACCTTC. The chain combines TRBV4-1 with TRBJ1-2; possible D gene TRBD1, 5 bases. The CDR3 sequence is 15 residues long. Trimming cost V 0 bases and J 2 bases, with 10 bases left between them. Germline V gives CDR1 MGHRA, CDR2 YSYEKL.

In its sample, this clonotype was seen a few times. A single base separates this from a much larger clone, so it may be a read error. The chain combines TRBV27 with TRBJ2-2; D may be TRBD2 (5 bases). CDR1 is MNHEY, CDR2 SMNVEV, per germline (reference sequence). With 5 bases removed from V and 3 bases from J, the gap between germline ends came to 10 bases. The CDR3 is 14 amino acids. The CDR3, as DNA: TGTGCCAGCAGTCCCGGACTTTACACCGGGGAGCTGTTTTTT. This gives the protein CASSPGLYTGELFF.

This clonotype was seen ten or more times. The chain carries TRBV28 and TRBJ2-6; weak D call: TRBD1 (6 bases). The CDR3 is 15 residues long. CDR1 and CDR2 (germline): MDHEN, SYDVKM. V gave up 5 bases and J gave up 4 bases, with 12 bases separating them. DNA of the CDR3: TGTGCCAGCAGTCCCTGGGGGCCGGGGGCCAACGTCCTGACTTTC. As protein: CASSPWGPGANVLTF.

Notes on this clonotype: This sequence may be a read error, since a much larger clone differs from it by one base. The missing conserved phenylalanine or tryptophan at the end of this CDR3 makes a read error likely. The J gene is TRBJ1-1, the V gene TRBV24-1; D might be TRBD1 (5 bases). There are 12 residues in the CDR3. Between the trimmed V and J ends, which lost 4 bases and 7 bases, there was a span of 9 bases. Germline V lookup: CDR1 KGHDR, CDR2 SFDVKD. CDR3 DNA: TGTGCCACCAGTGACCGGGACGGTGAAGCTTTCCTT. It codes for CATSDRDGEAFL.

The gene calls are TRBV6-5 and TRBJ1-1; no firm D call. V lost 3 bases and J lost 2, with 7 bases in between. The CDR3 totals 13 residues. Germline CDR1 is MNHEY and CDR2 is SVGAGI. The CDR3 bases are TGTGCCAGCAGTTATGCGAGCAACACTGAAGCTTTCTTT. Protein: CASSYASNTEAFF.

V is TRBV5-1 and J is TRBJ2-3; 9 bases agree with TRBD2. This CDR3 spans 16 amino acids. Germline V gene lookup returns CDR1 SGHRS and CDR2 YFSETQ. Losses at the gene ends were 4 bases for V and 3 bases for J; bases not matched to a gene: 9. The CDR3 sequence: CASSAASGEATDTQYF. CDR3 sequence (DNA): TGCGCCAGCAGCGCCGCTAGCGGGGAAGCAACAGATACGCAGTATTTT.

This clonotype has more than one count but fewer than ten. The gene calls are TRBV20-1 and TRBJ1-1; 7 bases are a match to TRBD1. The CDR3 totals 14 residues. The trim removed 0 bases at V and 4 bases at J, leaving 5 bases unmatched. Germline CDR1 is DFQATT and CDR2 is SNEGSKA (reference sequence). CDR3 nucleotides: TGCAGTGCTAGAGAGCCGGGACAGATCACTGAAGCTTTCTTT. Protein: CSAREPGQITEAFF.

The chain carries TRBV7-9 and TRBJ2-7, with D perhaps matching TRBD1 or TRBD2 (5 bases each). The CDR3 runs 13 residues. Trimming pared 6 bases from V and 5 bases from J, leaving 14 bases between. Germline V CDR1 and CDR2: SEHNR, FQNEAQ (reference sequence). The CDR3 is CASSRGRVHEQYV. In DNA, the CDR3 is TGTGCCAGCAGTCGGGGCAGGGTCCACGAGCAGTACGTC.

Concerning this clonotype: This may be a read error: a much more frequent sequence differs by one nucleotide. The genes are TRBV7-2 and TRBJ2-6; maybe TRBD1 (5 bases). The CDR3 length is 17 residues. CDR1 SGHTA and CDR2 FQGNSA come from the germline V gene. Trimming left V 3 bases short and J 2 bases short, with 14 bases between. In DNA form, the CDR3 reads TGTGCCAGCAGCTTTAGAACAGGTTTCACTGGGGCCAACGTCCTGACTTTC. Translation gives CASSFRTGFTGANVLTF.

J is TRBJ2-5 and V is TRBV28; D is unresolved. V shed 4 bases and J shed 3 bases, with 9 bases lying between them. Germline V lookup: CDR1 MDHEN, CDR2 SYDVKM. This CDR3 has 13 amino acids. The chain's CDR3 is CASSYRLEETQYF. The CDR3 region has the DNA TGTGCCAGCAGTTACAGACTCGAAGAGACCCAGTACTTC.

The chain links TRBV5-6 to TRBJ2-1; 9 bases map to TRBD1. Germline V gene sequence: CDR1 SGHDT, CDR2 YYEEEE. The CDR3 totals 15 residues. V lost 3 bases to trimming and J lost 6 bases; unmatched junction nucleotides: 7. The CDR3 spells CASSWPGTGINEQFF. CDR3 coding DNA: TGTGCCAGCAGCTGGCCCGGGACAGGGATCAATGAGCAGTTCTTC.

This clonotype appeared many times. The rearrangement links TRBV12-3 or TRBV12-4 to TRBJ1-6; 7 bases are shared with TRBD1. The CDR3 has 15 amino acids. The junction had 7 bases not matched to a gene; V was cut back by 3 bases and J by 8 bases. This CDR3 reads CASSLGDRDYSPLHF. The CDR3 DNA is TGTGCCAGCAGTTTGGGGGACAGAGACTATTCACCCCTCCACTTT.

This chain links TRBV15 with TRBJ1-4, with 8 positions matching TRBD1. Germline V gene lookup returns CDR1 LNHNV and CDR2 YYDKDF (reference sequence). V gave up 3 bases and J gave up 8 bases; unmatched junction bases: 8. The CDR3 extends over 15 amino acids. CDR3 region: CATSSGAGGREKLFF. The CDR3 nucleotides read TGTGCCACCAGCAGCGGGGCAGGGGGCCGAGAAAAACTGTTTTTT.

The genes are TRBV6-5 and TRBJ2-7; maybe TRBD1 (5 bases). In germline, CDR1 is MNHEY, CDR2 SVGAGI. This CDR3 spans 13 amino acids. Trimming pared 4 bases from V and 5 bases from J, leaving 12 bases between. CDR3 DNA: TGTGCCAGCAGTTCATCCAGGGTCCACGAGCAGTACGTC. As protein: CASSSSRVHEQYV.

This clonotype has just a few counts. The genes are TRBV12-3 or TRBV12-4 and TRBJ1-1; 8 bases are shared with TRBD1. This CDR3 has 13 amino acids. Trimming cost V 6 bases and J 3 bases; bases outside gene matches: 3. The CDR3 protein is CASRRQGYTEAFF. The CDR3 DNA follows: TGTGCCAGCAGACGACAGGGGTACACTGAAGCTTTCTTT.

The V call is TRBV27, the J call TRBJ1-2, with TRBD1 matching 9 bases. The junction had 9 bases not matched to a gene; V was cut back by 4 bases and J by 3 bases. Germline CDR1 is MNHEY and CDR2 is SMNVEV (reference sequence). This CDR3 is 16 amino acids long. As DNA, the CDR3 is TGTGCCAGCAGTTCTGTCTTGAGACAGGGGGACTATGGCTACACCTTC. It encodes CASSSVLRQGDYGYTF.

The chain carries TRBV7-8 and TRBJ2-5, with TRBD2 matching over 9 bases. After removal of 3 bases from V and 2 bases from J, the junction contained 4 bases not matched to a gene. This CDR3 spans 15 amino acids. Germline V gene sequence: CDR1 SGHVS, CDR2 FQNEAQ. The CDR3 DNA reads TGTGCCAGCAGCTTTAGCGGGGGAGAACAAGAGACCCAGTACTTC. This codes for CASSFSGGEQETQYF.

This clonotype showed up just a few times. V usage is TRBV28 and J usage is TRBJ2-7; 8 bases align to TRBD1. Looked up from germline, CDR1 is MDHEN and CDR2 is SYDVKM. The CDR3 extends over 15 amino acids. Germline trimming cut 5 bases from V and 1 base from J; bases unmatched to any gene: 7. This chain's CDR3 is CASSPQGTGSYEQYV. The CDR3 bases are TGTGCCAGCAGTCCACAGGGGACAGGTTCCTACGAGCAGTACGTC.

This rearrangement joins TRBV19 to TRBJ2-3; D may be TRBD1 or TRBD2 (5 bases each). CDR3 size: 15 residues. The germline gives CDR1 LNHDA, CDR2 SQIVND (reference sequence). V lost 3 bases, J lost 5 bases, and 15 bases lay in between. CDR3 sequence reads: CASSIGTGAGDTQYF. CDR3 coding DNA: TGTGCCAGTAGTATCGGGACCGGGGCGGGAGATACGCAGTATTTT.

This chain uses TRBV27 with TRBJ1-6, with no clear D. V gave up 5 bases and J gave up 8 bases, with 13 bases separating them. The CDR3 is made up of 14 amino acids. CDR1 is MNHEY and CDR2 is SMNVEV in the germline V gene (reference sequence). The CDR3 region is CASSQGGGHSPLHF. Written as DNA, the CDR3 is TGTGCCAGCAGTCAAGGTGGAGGACATTCACCCCTCCACTTT.

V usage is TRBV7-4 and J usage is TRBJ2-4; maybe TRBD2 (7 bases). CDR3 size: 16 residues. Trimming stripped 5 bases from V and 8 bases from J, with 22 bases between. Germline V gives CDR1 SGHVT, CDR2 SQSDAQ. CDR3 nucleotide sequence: TGTGCCAGCAGCAGTACGGGGGGCATGACGCCTGACATTCAGTACTTC. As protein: CASSSTGGMTPDIQYF. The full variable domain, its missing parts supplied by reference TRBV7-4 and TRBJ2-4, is GAGVSQSPRYKVAKRGRDVALRCDSISGHVTLYWYRQTLGQGSEVLTYSQSDAQRDKSGRPSGRFSAERPERSVSTLKIQRTEQGDSAVYLCASSSTGGMTPDIQYFGAGTRLSVL.

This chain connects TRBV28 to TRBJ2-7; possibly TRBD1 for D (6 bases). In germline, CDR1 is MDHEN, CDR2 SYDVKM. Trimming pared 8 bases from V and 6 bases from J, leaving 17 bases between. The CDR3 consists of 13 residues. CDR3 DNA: TGTGCCAGCTCGCCCTCAGGGGTTTTCGAGCAGTACGTC. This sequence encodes CASSPSGVFEQYV.

CDR3 DNA: TGTGCCAGCAGTTACAGGATAGCGGGGGATCCCACAGATACGCAGTATTTT. Amino acids: CASSYRIAGDPTDTQYF. V and J are TRBV6-5 and TRBJ2-3, with 9 bases lining up with TRBD2. The CDR3 is 17 amino acids. V lost 2 bases to trimming and J lost 2 bases; unmatched junction nucleotides: 8. Germline assignment: CDR1 MNHEY and CDR2 SVGAGI.

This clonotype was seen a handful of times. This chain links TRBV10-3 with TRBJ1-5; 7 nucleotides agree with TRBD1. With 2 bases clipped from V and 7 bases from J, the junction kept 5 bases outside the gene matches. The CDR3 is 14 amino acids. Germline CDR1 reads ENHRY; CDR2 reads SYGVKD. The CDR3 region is CAISERKGQQPQHF. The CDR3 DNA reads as TGTGCCATCAGTGAGAGGAAGGGACAGCAGCCCCAGCATTTT.

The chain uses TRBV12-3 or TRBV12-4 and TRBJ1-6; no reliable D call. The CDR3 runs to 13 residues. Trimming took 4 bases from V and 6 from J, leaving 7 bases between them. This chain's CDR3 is CASSYDANSPLHF. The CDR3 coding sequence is TGTGCCAGCAGTTATGACGCTAATTCACCCCTCCACTTT.